The T cell receptor beta chain under discussion was sequenced for a study of cytomegalovirus exposure and HLA in healthy donors. Whole-study results and caveats: The study flagged about 150 TCR beta chains as cytomegalovirus-associated.

Measured with immunoSEQ multiplex PCR; TCRdb has only the in-frame clones, and not every one. Counted here are some 150,000 clones, about 86% occurring once; the ten biggest clones make up around 2.1%. Germline CDR1 is SGHRS and CDR2 is YFSETQ. After removal of 3 bases from V and 7 bases from J, the junction contained 8 bases not matched to a gene. The CDR3 consists of 15 residues. Turning to this clone: The antigen is undetermined.

The chain recombines TRBV5-1 with TRBJ2-2; 8 nucleotides align to TRBD1. Source material: PBMCs. This clonotype was sampled from a human donor in good health. CDR3 sequence reads: CASSSRGQGDGELFF. As DNA, the CDR3 is TGCGCCAGCAGCTCCCGCGGACAGGGAGACGGGGAGCTGTTTTTT.